This TCR beta chain was observed in a study of cytomegalovirus exposure and HLA in healthy donors. Losses at the gene ends were 7 bases for V and 9 bases for J; bases not matched to a gene: 5. Germline CDR1 and CDR2: MDHEN and SYDVKM. The CDR3 covers 13 residues. PCR used 60 Vbeta primers and 13 Jbeta primers. Methods used by the authors: As a later analysis found, there were 82 million or so unique TCR beta chains, of which 8.5 million to 13 million were shared. Clones were read by immunoSEQ multiplex PCR, and TCRdb kept only the in-frame ones, dropping some. For V, J and clone size, that table is used; D and trimming come from the DNA. The sample includes 90,000 to 110,000 clones, roughly 79% of them seen just once.

The chain couples TRBV28 to TRBJ2-1; TRBD2 matches at 11 bases. This clonotype originated in a woman aged 30 to 39 in good health and CMV-seronegative. Specimen: PBMCs. CDR3 sequence: CASKLAGGAEQFF. The CDR3 region has the DNA TGTGCCAGCAAATTAGCGGGAGGGGCTGAGCAGTTCTTC.